This TCR beta chain was retrieved from a study of control samples from healthy donors and cancer patients. Some clones are missing from TCRdb's copy, which holds only in-frame ones; the method was immunoSEQ multiplex PCR. The sample contains around 110,000 clones, about 93% of which appear only once. The table lists this clone with a count of one. Germline V lookup: CDR1 LNHDA, CDR2 SQIVND (reference sequence). The CDR3 runs 15 residues. Unmatched junction bases numbered 7, after V lost 6 bases and J lost 10 bases. V usage is TRBV19 and J usage is TRBJ1-6; the match to TRBD1 covers 12 bases. The sample consisted of blood. This receptor was identified in a man aged 30 to 39 in good health. The CDR3 is CASRTPGQGASPLHF. CDR3 bases: TGTGCCAGTAGAACTCCGGGACAGGGGGCCTCACCCCTCCACTTT.